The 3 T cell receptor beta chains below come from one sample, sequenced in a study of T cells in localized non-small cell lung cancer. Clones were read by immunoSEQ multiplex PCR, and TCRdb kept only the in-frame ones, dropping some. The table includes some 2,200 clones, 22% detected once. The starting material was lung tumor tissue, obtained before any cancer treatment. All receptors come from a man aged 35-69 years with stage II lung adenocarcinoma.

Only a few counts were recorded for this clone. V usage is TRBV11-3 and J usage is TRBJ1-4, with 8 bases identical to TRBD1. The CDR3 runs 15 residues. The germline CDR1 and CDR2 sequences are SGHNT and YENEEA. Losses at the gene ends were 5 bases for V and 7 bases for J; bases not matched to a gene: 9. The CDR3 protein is CASSIRTGRGEKLFF. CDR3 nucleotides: TGTGCCAGCAGCATCAGGACAGGGAGGGGTGAAAAACTGTTTTTT.

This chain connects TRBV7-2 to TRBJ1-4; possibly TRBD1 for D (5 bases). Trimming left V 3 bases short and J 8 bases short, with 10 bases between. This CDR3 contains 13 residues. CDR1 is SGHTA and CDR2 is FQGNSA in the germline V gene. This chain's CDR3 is CASSFGQGEKLFF. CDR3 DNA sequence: TGTGCCAGCAGCTTCGGACAAGGCGAAAAACTGTTTTTT.

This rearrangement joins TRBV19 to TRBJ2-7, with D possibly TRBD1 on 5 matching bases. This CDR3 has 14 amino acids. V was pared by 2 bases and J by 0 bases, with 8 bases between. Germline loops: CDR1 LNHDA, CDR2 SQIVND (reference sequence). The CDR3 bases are TGTGCCAGTAGTATATCAGGGTTCTCCTACGAGCAGTACTTC. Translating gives CASSISGFSYEQYF.